What follows are 27 T cell receptor beta chains derived from one specimen sequenced in a study of cytomegalovirus exposure and HLA in healthy donors. Primers: 60 Vbeta forward and 13 Jbeta reverse. TCRdb's copy holds only in-frame clones and misses some; the assay was immunoSEQ multiplex PCR. This sample has tens of thousands of clones, with around 83% found just once. The sequenced sample consisted of PBMCs. The source of these receptors is a human donor in good health.

This chain links TRBV19 with TRBJ2-7, with a possible D match to TRBD1 (7 bases). This CDR3 contains 14 residues. V lost 3 bases to trimming and J lost 6 bases, with 15 bases between them. Germline CDR1 LNHDA, CDR2 SQIVND (reference sequence). CDR3 residues: CASSMGGGTVEQYF. The DNA for the CDR3 is TGTGCCAGTAGTATGGGAGGTGGGACAGTCGAGCAGTACTTC.

This sequence joins TRBV5-1 and TRBJ1-2, with D possibly being TRBD1 (6 bases). Germline-derived CDR1 and CDR2 are SGHRS and YFSETQ. This CDR3 is built from 14 residues. Between the trimmed V and J ends, which lost 3 bases and 3 bases, there was a span of 12 bases. The DNA for the CDR3 is TGCGCCAGCAGCTCGTCGACAGGTGACTATGGCTACACCTTC. Protein product: CASSSSTGDYGYTF.

V and J are TRBV5-4 and TRBJ1-3; D not resolved. CDR1 is SGHNT, CDR2 YYREEE, per germline (reference sequence). The CDR3 runs 14 residues. V was trimmed by 0 bases and J by 5 bases, leaving 9 bases between them. CDR3: CASSLGQARNTIYF. CDR3 DNA sequence: TGTGCCAGCAGCTTGGGGCAGGCCCGAAACACCATATATTTT.

Here the CDR3 reads CASSPSGGHQETQYF. In DNA form, the CDR3 reads TGTGCCAGCTCACCTAGCGGGGGGCACCAAGAGACCCAGTACTTC. The V and J genes are TRBV18 and TRBJ2-5; 10 bases fit TRBD2. This CDR3 contains 15 residues. Trimming took 3 bases from V and 0 from J; bases not matched to a gene: 1. Germline lookup yields CDR1 KGHSH and CDR2 LQKENI. The full variable domain, completed using reference TRBV18 and TRBJ2-5, is NAGVMQNPRHLVRRRGQEARLRCSPMKGHSHVYWYRQLPEEGLKFMVYLQKENIIDESGMPKERFSAEFPKEGPSILRIQQVVRGDSAAYFCASSPSGGHQETQYFGPGTRLLVL.

The chain is built from TRBV9 and TRBJ2-3; D may be TRBD2 (5 bases). CDR3 size: 14 residues. The germline V gene encodes CDR1 SGDLS and CDR2 YYNGEE. V was trimmed by 6 bases and J by 2 bases, leaving 13 bases between them. The CDR3, as DNA: TGTGCCAGCACCAGAGGACTCCTCACAGATACGCAGTATTTT. Residues: CASTRGLLTDTQYF.

V and J are TRBV29-1 and TRBJ2-7; 7 bases map to TRBD1. CDR3 length: 14 amino acids. Germline-derived CDR1 and CDR2 are SQVTM and ANQGSEA. Trimming took 6 bases from V and 0 from J; bases not matched to a gene: 8. The CDR3: CSVAPTGSSYEQYF. For the CDR3, the DNA is TGCAGCGTAGCCCCGACAGGGAGCTCCTACGAGCAGTACTTC.

This sequence joins TRBV9 and TRBJ2-1; D may be TRBD2 (5 bases). The CDR3 extends over 16 amino acids. The germline V and J ends were trimmed by 2 bases and 0 bases, with 12 bases remaining between them. Per germline, CDR1 SGDLS and CDR2 YYNGEE. DNA of the CDR3: TGTGCCAGCAGCGTCCTTAGCGTGAGCTCCTACAATGAGCAGTTCTTC. Amino acid sequence: CASSVLSVSSYNEQFF.

The chain is built from TRBV5-6 and TRBJ2-7, with D unresolved. Per the germline V gene, CDR1 is SGHDT and CDR2 is YYEEEE. The CDR3 has 11 residues. Trimming pared 4 bases from V and 3 bases from J, leaving 5 bases between. The CDR3 sequence: CASSRGYEQYF. CDR3 sequence (DNA): TGTGCCAGCAGCCGCGGCTACGAGCAGTACTTC.

This clone was counted once. The CDR3 coding sequence is TGCGCCAGCACCGAGCGGACTCATTCGGATACGCAGTATTTT. Translation gives CASTERTHSDTQYF. J is TRBJ2-3 and V is TRBV5-1; D is possibly TRBD2 (5 bases). The germline CDR1 and CDR2 sequences are SGHRS and YFSETQ. Between the trimmed V and J ends, which lost 6 bases and 6 bases, there was a span of 17 bases. This CDR3 has 14 amino acids.

In DNA, the CDR3 is TGTGCCAGCAGCATTTCCGGGACAACCGCCTACGAGCAGTACTTC. Translating it yields CASSISGTTAYEQYF. This chain links TRBV9 with TRBJ2-7; weak D call: TRBD1 (6 bases). The V gene's germline CDR1 is SGDLS and CDR2 YYNGEE. There are 15 residues in the CDR3. Trimming shortened V by 4 bases and J by 2 bases, and 16 bases separated the two germline ends.

The chain uses TRBV5-4 and TRBJ1-4, with D possibly being TRBD1 (5 bases). This CDR3 region has 15 residues. V gave up 4 bases and J gave up 8 bases, with 18 bases separating them. CDR1 and CDR2 from the germline V gene are SGHNT and YYREEE (reference sequence). The CDR3 DNA is TGTGCCAGCAGCGCCGACCCGCAGGGTAACGAAAAACTGTTTTTT. This encodes CASSADPQGNEKLFF. Filled out from reference TRBV5-4 and TRBJ1-4, the complete variable domain reads ETGVTQSPTHLIKTRGQQVTLRCSSQSGHNTVSWYQQALGQGPQFIFQYYREEENGRGNFPPRFSGLQFPNYSSELNVNALELDDSALYLCASSADPQGNEKLFFGSGTQLSVL.

The chain links TRBV29-1 to TRBJ1-1; TRBD1 aligns across 8 bases. This CDR3 is built from 13 residues. The germline V gene encodes CDR1 SQVTM and CDR2 ANQGSEA. J gave up 4 bases and V 6 bases, and 7 bases lay outside the gene matches. CDR3 in DNA: TGCAGCGTGGCAGGGGGCGCGAGCACTGAAGCTTTCTTT. This encodes CSVAGGASTEAFF.

The chain carries TRBV6-1 and TRBJ2-1; 10 bases line up with TRBD1. CDR3 length: 15 amino acids. J was trimmed by 15 bases and V by 1 base; bases with no gene match: 12. Per germline, CDR1 MNHNS and CDR2 SASEGT. The CDR3 DNA is TGTGCCAGCAGTGAAGGAAATTGGGACAGGGGAGTGATGTTCTTC. It codes for CASSEGNWDRGVMFF.

The V and J genes are TRBV6-1 and TRBJ1-2; weak D call: TRBD1 (6 bases). The germline V gene has CDR1 MNHNS and CDR2 SASEGT. The CDR3 has 17 residues. Between the trimmed V and J ends, which lost 0 bases and 4 bases, there was a span of 18 bases. The CDR3 nucleotides are TGTGCCAGCAGTGAAGCAGGCCGGACAGATCGTCTCTATGGCTACACCTTC. Translated: CASSEAGRTDRLYGYTF.

V usage is TRBV20-1 and J usage is TRBJ2-3; D unresolved. Germline V gene lookup returns CDR1 DFQATT and CDR2 SNEGSKA (reference sequence). There are 11 residues in the CDR3. With 6 bases removed from V and 6 bases from J, the gap between germline ends came to 10 bases. DNA of the CDR3: TGCAGTGCCCCGAACTGGGATACGCAGTATTTT. Its translation is CSAPNWDTQYF.

The V and J genes are TRBV29-1 and TRBJ2-7; 8 bases map to TRBD2. Trimming removed 4 bases from V and 0 bases from J; junction bases left unmatched: 5. Germline values: CDR1 SQVTM, CDR2 ANQGSEA. This CDR3 spans 14 amino acids. The DNA of the CDR3 is TGCAGCGTTGCCCCCGGGGGGGACTCCTACGAGCAGTACTTC. It codes for CSVAPGGDSYEQYF.

This clone was seen just once. The DNA for the CDR3 is TGTGCCAGCAGCCAAGCGGAGGGAACGACGCAGTATTTT. Translation gives CASSQAEGTTQYF. The chain employs TRBV2 and TRBJ2-3; possibly TRBD2 for D (6 bases). Germline loops: CDR1 SNHLY, CDR2 FYNNEI. Trimming pared 6 bases from V and 9 bases from J, leaving 16 bases between. This CDR3 contains 13 residues.

The chain recombines TRBV4-2 with TRBJ1-1, with D possibly being TRBD1 (5 bases). This CDR3 spans 16 amino acids. Germline values: CDR1 LGHNA, CDR2 YNFKEQ. V lost 4 bases to trimming and J lost 4 bases, with 19 bases between them. The DNA of the CDR3 is TGTGCCAGCAGCCCAAAGTCCGGGGGAGACGGCACTGAAGCTTTCTTT. Translated, it gives CASSPKSGGDGTEAFF.

This clone came up a few times. The chain carries TRBV5-4 and TRBJ2-1, with 11 bases fitting TRBD2. This CDR3 has 15 amino acids. J lost 5 bases, V lost 0 bases, and 1 base had no gene match. Per the germline V gene, CDR1 is SGHNT and CDR2 is YYREEE (reference sequence). The CDR3 sequence: CASSLVAGGHNEQFF. CDR3 bases: TGTGCCAGCAGCTTGGTAGCGGGGGGGCACAATGAGCAGTTCTTC.

V is TRBV6-5 and J is TRBJ1-3; weak D call: TRBD1 (6 bases). Germline V lookup: CDR1 MNHEY, CDR2 SVGAGI. V shed 4 bases and J shed 0 bases, with 7 bases lying between them. This CDR3 spans 14 amino acids. The CDR3 sequence: CASSLGGSGNTIYF. The CDR3 DNA reads TGTGCCAGCAGTTTAGGGGGCTCTGGAAACACCATATATTTT.

The V call is TRBV7-2, the J call TRBJ2-2; weak D call: TRBD2 (5 bases). The germline gives CDR1 SGHTA, CDR2 FQGNSA. The CDR3 runs 14 residues. V lost 3 bases, J lost 3 bases, and 8 bases lay in between. DNA for the CDR3: TGTGCCAGCAGCTTCAGTAGCGACACCGGGGAGCTGTTTTTT. It yields the protein CASSFSSDTGELFF.

The V call is TRBV5-4, the J call TRBJ2-7; TRBD2 matches 9 bases. The junction had 1 base not matched to a gene; V was cut back by 2 bases and J by 1 base. Germline CDR1 and CDR2: SGHNT and YYREEE (reference sequence). The CDR3 sequence is 14 residues long. The CDR3 sequence: CASSLAGGSYEQYF. For the CDR3, the DNA is TGTGCCAGCAGCTTAGCGGGGGGATCCTACGAGCAGTACTTC.

The chain links TRBV5-6 to TRBJ2-3, with TRBD1 identical over 7 bases. J lost 6 bases, V lost 1 base, and 11 bases had no gene match. The CDR3 has 16 amino acids. Per germline, CDR1 SGHDT and CDR2 YYEEEE. CDR3 in amino acids: CASSLRGAGGTDTQYF. DNA for the CDR3: TGTGCCAGCAGCTTGAGAGGGGCAGGGGGAACGGATACGCAGTATTTT.

This clone was seen only once. The chain couples TRBV5-1 to TRBJ2-5; 9 bases are a match to TRBD2. The CDR3 runs to 16 residues. Germline loops: CDR1 SGHRS, CDR2 YFSETQ. Losses at the gene ends were 2 bases for V and 4 bases for J; bases not matched to a gene: 9. The DNA of the CDR3 is TGCGCCAGCAGCTTCCCGGCTAGCGGGATTGGAGAGACCCAGTACTTC. Amino acid sequence: CASSFPASGIGETQYF.

The gene calls are TRBV19 and TRBJ2-3; possible D gene TRBD2, 5 bases. V lost 6 bases and J lost 4, with 20 bases in between. The germline CDR1 and CDR2 sequences are LNHDA and SQIVND (reference sequence). This CDR3 contains 16 residues. This CDR3 reads CASRGYEGAVADTQYF. CDR3 nucleotides: TGTGCCAGTAGGGGTTATGAGGGAGCTGTTGCAGATACGCAGTATTTT.

The V call is TRBV15, the J call TRBJ2-1, with D possibly being TRBD1 (6 bases). Deletions cut 1 base from V and 4 bases from J, with 14 bases between. The CDR3 runs to 16 residues. Germline CDR1 is LNHNV and CDR2 is YYDKDF (reference sequence). CDR3 protein: CATSRGNRVWYNEQFF. CDR3 DNA sequence: TGTGCCACCAGCAGAGGGAACAGGGTTTGGTACAATGAGCAGTTCTTC.

The chain combines TRBV4-3 with TRBJ2-2; possible D gene TRBD2, 5 bases. Trimming removed 0 bases at V and 6 bases at J, with 8 bases between. Germline values: CDR1 LGHNA, CDR2 YSLEER. The CDR3 covers 14 residues. CDR3 sequence: CASSQEFGAGELFF. CDR3 DNA: TGCGCCAGCAGCCAAGAATTCGGGGCCGGGGAGCTGTTTTTT.